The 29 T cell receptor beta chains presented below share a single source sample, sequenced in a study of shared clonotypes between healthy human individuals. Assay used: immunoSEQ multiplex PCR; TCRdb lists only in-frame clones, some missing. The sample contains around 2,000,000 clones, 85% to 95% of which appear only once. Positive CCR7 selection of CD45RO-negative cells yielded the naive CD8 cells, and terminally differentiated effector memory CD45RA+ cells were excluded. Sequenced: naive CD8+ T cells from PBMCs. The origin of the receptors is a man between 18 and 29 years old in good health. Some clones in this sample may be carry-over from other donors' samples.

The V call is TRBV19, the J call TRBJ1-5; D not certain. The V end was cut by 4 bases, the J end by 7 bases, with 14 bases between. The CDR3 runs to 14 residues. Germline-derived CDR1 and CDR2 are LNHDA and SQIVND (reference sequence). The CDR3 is CASSRAMGRQPQHF. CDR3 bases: TGTGCCAGTAGTAGGGCGATGGGCCGCCAGCCCCAGCATTTT.

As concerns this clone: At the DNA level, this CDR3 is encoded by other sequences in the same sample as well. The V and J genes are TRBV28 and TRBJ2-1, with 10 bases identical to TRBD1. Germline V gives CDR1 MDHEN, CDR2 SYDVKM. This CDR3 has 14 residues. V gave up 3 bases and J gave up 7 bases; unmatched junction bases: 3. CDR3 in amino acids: CASSLWTGGNEQFF. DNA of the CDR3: TGTGCCAGCAGTTTGTGGACAGGGGGGAATGAGCAGTTCTTC.

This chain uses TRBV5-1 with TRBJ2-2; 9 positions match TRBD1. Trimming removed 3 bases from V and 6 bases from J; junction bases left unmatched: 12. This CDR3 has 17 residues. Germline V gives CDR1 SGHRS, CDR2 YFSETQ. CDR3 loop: CASSSTPGQGMAGELFF. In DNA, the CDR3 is TGCGCCAGCAGCTCCACCCCGGGACAGGGTATGGCCGGGGAGCTGTTTTTT.

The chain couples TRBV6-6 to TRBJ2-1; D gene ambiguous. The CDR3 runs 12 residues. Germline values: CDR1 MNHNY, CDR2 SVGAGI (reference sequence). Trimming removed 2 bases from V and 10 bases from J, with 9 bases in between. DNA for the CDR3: TGTGCCAGCAGTTACGGCGGCAGGGAGCAGTTCTTC. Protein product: CASSYGGREQFF.

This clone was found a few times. The CDR3 DNA reads as TGTGCCAGCAGTTACTCGAGCGAGCAGTACTTC. This gives the protein CASSYSSEQYF. This chain links TRBV6-6 with TRBJ2-7, with D uncertain. Deletions cut 0 bases from V and 6 bases from J, with 3 bases between. CDR1 MNHNY and CDR2 SVGAGI come from the germline V gene (reference sequence). This CDR3 comprises 11 residues.

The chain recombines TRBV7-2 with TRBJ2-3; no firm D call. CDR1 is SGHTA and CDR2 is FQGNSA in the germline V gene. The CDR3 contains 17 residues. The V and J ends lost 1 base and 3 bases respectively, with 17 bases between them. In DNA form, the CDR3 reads TGTGCCAGCAGCTTAGGGGTTAGTTCGGTATGGACAGATACGCAGTATTTT. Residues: CASSLGVSSVWTDTQYF.

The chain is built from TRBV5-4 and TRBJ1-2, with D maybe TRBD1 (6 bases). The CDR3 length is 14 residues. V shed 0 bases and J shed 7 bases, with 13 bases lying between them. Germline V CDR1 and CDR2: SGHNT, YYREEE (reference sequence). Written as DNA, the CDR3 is TGTGCCAGCAGCTTGGGGGGGGCGCCGGGTGGCTACACCTTC. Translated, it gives CASSLGGAPGGYTF.

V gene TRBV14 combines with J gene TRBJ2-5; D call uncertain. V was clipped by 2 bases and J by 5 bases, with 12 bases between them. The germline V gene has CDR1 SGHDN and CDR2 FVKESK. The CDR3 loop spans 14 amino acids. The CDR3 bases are TGTGCCAGCAGCCAAACCGACAAATTGGAGACCCAGTACTTC. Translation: CASSQTDKLETQYF.

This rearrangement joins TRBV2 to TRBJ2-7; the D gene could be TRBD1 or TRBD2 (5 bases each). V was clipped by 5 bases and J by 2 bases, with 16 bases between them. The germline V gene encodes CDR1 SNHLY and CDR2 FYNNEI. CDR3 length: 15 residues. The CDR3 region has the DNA TGTGCCAGCAGTTCATCCTGGGAGACAGCCTACGAGCAGTACTTC. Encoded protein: CASSSSWETAYEQYF. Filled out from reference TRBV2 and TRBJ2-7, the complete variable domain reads EPEVTQTPSHQVTQMGQEVILRCVPISNHLYFYWYRQILGQKVEFLVSFYNNEISEKSEIFDDQFSVERPDGSNFTLKIRSTKLEDSAMYFCASSSSWETAYEQYFGPGTRLTVT.

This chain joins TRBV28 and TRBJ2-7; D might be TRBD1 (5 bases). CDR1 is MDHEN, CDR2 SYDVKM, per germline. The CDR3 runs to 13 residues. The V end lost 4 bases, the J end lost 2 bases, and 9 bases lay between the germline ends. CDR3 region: CASSSQGPYEQYF. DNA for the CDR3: TGTGCCAGCAGTTCTCAGGGCCCCTACGAGCAGTACTTC.

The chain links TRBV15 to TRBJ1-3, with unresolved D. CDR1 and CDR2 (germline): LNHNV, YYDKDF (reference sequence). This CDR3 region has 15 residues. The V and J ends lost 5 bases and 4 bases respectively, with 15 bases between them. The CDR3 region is CATSFGTVGGNTIYF. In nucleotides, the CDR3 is TGTGCCACCAGCTTCGGCACGGTGGGAGGAAACACCATATATTTT.

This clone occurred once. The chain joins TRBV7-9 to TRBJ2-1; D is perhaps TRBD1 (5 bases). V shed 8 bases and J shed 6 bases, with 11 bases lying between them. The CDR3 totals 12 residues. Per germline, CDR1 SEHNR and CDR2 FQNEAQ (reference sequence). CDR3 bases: TGTGCCAGCCAAAGGGGTGCCAATGAGCAGTTCTTC. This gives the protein CASQRGANEQFF.

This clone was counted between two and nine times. CDR3 sequence: CASSMGTGTSYEQYF. In DNA, the CDR3 is TGTGCCAGTAGTATGGGGACAGGGACCTCCTACGAGCAGTACTTC. J is TRBJ2-7 and V is TRBV19; 9 nucleotides match TRBD1. The germline gives CDR1 LNHDA, CDR2 SQIVND (reference sequence). The V and J ends lost 3 bases and 0 bases, in that order; junction bases with no gene match: 3. The CDR3 runs to 15 residues. The whole variable domain, filled in from reference TRBV19 and TRBJ2-7, reads DGGITQSPKYLFRKEGQNVTLSCEQNLNHDAMYWYRQDPGQGLRLIYYSQIVNDFQKGDIAEGYSVSREKKESFPLTVTSAQKNPTAFYLCASSMGTGTSYEQYFGPGTRLTVT.

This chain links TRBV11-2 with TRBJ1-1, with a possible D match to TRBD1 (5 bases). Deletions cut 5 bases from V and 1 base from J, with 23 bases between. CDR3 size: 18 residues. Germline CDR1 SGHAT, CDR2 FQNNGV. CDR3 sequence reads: CASSETPLPGPRNTEAFF. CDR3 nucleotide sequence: TGTGCCAGCAGCGAGACCCCATTACCGGGACCGCGGAACACTGAAGCTTTCTTT.

The CDR3 DNA reads TGTGCCAGCAGCCACTCCCCCGGGAATGGCTACACCTTC. It encodes CASSHSPGNGYTF. This chain uses TRBV11-2 with TRBJ1-2; D is unclear. The CDR3 is made up of 13 amino acids. V lost 5 bases to trimming and J lost 6 bases, with 13 bases between them. The V gene's germline CDR1 is SGHAT and CDR2 FQNNGV.

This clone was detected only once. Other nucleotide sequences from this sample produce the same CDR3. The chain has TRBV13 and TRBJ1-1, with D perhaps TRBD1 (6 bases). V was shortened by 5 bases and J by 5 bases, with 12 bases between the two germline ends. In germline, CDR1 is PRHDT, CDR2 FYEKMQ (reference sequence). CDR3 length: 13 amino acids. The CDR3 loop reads CASSRGRGTEAFF. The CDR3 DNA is TGTGCCAGCAGCCGGGGGCGGGGAACTGAAGCTTTCTTT.

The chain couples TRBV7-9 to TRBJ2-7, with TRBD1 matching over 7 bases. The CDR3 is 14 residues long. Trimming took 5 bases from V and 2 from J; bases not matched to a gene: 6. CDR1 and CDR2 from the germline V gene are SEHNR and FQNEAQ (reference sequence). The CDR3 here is CASSPHRGAYEQYF. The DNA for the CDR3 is TGTGCCAGCAGCCCACACAGGGGAGCCTACGAGCAGTACTTC.

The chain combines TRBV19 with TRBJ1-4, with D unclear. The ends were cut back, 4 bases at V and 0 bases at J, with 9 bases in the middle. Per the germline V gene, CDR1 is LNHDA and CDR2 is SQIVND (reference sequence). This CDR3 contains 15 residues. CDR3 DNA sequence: TGTGCCAGTAGTACCGCACGTGCAACTAATGAAAAACTGTTTTTT. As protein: CASSTARATNEKLFF.

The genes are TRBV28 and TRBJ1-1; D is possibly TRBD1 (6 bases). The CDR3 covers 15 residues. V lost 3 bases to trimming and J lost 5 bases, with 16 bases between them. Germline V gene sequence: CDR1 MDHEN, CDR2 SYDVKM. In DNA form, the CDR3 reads TGTGCCAGCAGTTTGGAGAGGGGGTACGAAACTGAAGCTTTCTTT. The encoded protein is CASSLERGYETEAFF.

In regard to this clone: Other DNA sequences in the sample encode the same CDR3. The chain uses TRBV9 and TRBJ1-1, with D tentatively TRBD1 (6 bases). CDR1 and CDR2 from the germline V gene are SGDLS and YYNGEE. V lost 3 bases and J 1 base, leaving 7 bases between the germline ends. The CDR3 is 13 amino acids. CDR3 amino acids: CASSGRGNTEAFF. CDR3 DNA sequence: TGTGCCAGCAGCGGCAGGGGGAACACTGAAGCTTTCTTT. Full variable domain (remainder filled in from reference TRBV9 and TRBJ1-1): DSGVTQTPKHLITATGQRVTLRCSPRSGDLSVYWYQQSLDQGLQFLIQYYNGEERAKGNILERFSAQQFPDLHSELNLSSLELGDSALYFCASSGRGNTEAFFGQGTRLTVV.

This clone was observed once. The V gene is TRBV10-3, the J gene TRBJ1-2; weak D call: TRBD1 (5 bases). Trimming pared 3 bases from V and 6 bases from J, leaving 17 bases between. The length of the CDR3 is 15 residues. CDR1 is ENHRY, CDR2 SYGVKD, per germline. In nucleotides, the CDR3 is TGTGCCATCAGTGACTCAGGGAGCCTTGGTAATGGCTACACCTTC. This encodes CAISDSGSLGNGYTF.

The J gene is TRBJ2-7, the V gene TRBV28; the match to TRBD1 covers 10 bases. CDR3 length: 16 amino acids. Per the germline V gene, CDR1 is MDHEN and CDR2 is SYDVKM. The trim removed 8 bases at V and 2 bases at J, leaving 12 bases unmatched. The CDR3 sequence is CASSGTGVYYAYEQYF. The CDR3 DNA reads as TGTGCCAGCTCCGGGACAGGGGTGTATTATGCCTACGAGCAGTACTTC.

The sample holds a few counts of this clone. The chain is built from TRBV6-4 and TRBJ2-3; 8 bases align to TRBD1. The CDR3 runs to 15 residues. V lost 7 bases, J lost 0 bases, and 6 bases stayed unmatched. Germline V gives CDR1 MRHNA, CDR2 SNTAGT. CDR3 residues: CASTRQGPSTDTQYF. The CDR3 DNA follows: TGTGCCAGCACCAGACAGGGGCCTAGCACAGATACGCAGTATTTT.

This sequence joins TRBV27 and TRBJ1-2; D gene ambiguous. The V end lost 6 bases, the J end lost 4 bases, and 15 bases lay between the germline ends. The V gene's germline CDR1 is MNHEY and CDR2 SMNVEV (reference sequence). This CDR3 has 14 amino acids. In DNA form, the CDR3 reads TGTGCCAGCAGGCCGGCTGGACGGACCTATGGCTACACCTTC. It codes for CASRPAGRTYGYTF.

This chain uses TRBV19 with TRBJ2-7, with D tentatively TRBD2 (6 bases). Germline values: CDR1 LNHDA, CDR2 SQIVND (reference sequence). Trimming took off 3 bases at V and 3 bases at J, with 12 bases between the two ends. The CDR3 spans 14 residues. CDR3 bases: TGTGCCAGTAGTATCCAGGGACTTTACTACGAGCAGTACTTC. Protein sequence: CASSIQGLYYEQYF.

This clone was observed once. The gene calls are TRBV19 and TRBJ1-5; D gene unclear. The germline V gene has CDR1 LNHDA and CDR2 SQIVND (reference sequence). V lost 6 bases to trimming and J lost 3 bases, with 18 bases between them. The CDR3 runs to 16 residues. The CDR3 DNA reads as TGTGCCAGTAGGATTTCCGGGAATGGGGTCAATCAGCCCCAGCATTTT. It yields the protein CASRISGNGVNQPQHF.

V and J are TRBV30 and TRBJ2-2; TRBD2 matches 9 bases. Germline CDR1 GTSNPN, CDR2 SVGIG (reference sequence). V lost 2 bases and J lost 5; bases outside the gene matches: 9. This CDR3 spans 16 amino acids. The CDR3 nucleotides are TGTGCCTGGAGTCACCGGGCGGGAGGGCGGACCGGGGAGCTGTTTTTT. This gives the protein CAWSHRAGGRTGELFF.

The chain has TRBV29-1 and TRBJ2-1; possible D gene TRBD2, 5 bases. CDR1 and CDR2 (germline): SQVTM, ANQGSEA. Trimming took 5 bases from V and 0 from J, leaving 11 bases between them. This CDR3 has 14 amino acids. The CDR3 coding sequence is TGCAGCGTTCCCTTGGGGAGCTCCTACAATGAGCAGTTCTTC. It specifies CSVPLGSSYNEQFF.

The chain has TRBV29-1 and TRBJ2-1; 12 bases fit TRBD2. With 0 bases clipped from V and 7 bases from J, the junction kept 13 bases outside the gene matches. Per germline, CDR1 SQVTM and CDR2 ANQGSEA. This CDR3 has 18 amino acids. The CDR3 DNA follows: TGCAGCGTTGAAGATTCTGAATCGACTAGCGGGAGTACTAATGAGCAGTTCTTC. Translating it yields CSVEDSESTSGSTNEQFF.